The rows below give T cell receptor beta chains drawn from one sample of a study of blood T cell repertoires in COVID-19. Assay used: immunoSEQ multiplex PCR; TCRdb lists only in-frame clones, some missing. The table records 200,000 to 250,000 clones, 75% to 90% of them present only once. The specimen was peripheral blood. The receptor source for this set is a man aged 30-40 years with COVID-19, enrolled during active disease. Each CDR3 is given with its conserved first and last residue. Each record gives: D gene, clone size, V gene, J gene, CDR3 DNA, CDR3 protein. D genes are given only for firm matches. Expanded clones are given a class, and other clones once, few, many or no size at all.

.,.,TRBV24-1,TRBJ1-5,TGTGCCACCAGTGAGGGGCATTACAATCAGCCCCAGCATTTT,CATSEGHYNQPQHF
.,.,TRBV5-1,TRBJ1-1,TGCGCCAGCAGACTACAGGTCATGAACACTGAAGCTTTCTTT,CASRLQVMNTEAFF
TRBD1,few,TRBV6-5,TRBJ1-5,TGTGCCAGCAGTAGACAGGGGGTACTTCAGCCCCAGCATTTT,CASSRQGVLQPQHF
TRBD1,.,TRBV6-5,TRBJ2-7,TGTGCCAGCAGTTACTCGACAGGGGGGATCTACGAGCAGTACTTC,CASSYSTGGIYEQYF
TRBD2,.,TRBV27,TRBJ2-5,TGTGCCAGCAGTTTATCCCCGGGCACGGGAGGGGAGACCCAGTACTTC,CASSLSPGTGGETQYF
.,.,TRBV6-5,TRBJ2-5,TGTGCCAGCAGTTACCCCCCAGGGTTCCACCAAGAGACCCAGTACTTC,CASSYPPGFHQETQYF
.,.,TRBV25-1,TRBJ1-2,TGTGCCAGCAGTGTCCCCGGGAGCTCTTTCGGCTACACCTTC,CASSVPGSSFGYTF
.,.,TRBV6-5,TRBJ1-5,TGTGCCAGCAGCCCCGGGACATCCATTAGCCAGCCCCAGCATTTT,CASSPGTSISQPQHF
.,.,TRBV28,TRBJ2-7,TGTGCCAGCAGTTTAACCCGGACAGCCTCCTACGAGCAGTACTTC,CASSLTRTASYEQYF
TRBD1,once,TRBV6-5,TRBJ2-1,TGTGCCTGCGACAGGGGGAATGAGCAGTTCTTC,CACDRGNEQFF
.,.,TRBV7-2,TRBJ1-4,TGTGCCAGCAGCCCATCTTGGTGGGCGATGAATGAAAAACTGTTTTTT,CASSPSWWAMNEKLFF
.,.,TRBV19,TRBJ1-2,TGTGCCAGCAGAGACAGTACCTATTCTGGCTACACCTTC,CASRDSTYSGYTF
.,.,TRBV25-1,TRBJ1-4,TGTGCCAGCAGTCTGTTCGGGGAAAAACTGTTTTTT,CASSLFGEKLFF
TRBD2,.,TRBV7-3,TRBJ2-1,TGTGCCAGCAGCTACCTAGCGGGGGCAGGGTATGAGCAGTTCTTC,CASSYLAGAGYEQFF
TRBD2,.,TRBV3-1/TRBV3-2,TRBJ2-1,TGTGCCAGCAGCCATGGGGGACTAGACCATGAGCAGTTCTTC,CASSHGGLDHEQFF
.,few,TRBV7-9,TRBJ1-1,TGTGCCAGCAGCGCACAGGGAGCGAACACTGAAGCTTTCTTT,CASSAQGANTEAFF
TRBD2,.,TRBV9,TRBJ2-3,TGTGCCAGCAGCCGGGGGACTAGCGGGAGCACAGATACGCAGTATTTT,CASSRGTSGSTDTQYF
.,.,TRBV12-3/TRBV12-4,TRBJ1-5,TGTGCCAGCAGCTCTAACGGGCAGCCCCAGCATTTT,CASSSNGQPQHF
.,few,TRBV4-3,TRBJ1-5,TGCGCCAGCAGCCCTGGGGGCGGGAGTAATCAGCCCCAGCATTTT,CASSPGGGSNQPQHF
TRBD2,.,TRBV5-4,TRBJ2-7,TGTGCCAGCAGCGTAGCGGGGGCAGTGAACGAGCAGTACTTC,CASSVAGAVNEQYF
TRBD2,.,TRBV14,TRBJ2-1,TGTGCCAGCAGCCAAGTGGGACTAGCGGGCCACTTCGGGTTGTTCTTC,CASSQVGLAGHFGLFF
TRBD1,.,TRBV2,TRBJ1-2,TGTGCCAGCGGGAGACAGGGGCCTAACTATGGCTACACCTTC,CASGRQGPNYGYTF
.,once,TRBV30,TRBJ2-1,TGTGCCTGCCTGGCGGTTTACAATGAGCAGTTCTTC,CACLAVYNEQFF
TRBD1,.,TRBV5-1,TRBJ1-1,TGCGCCAGCAGCCCACAGGGGGGTGACACTGAAGCTTTCTTT,CASSPQGGDTEAFF
.,.,TRBV19,TRBJ1-1,TGTGCCAGTAGTATTGATGGGGGGGACACTGAAGCTTTCTTT,CASSIDGGDTEAFF
TRBD1,.,TRBV19,TRBJ1-1,TGTGCCAGTAGTATCGGGACAGGGGCCCGGAGGACTGAAGCTTTCTTT,CASSIGTGARRTEAFF
.,.,TRBV19,TRBJ2-3,TGTGCCAGTAGTATAGGGGGCGGCACAGATACGCAGTATTTT,CASSIGGGTDTQYF
.,.,TRBV7-9,TRBJ2-4,TGTGCCAGCAGCTTAGTCGCCAGGCAAAACATTCAGTACTTC,CASSLVARQNIQYF
TRBD2,.,TRBV19,TRBJ2-7,TGTGCCAGTAGTGAGGTAGCGGGAGGGCCATCTTCCTACGAGCAGTACTTC,CASSEVAGGPSSYEQYF
.,.,TRBV4-3,TRBJ1-2,TGCGCCAGCAGCCAAGAGATAGCCACTAACTATGGCTACACCTTC,CASSQEIATNYGYTF
TRBD1,.,TRBV6-2/TRBV6-3,TRBJ1-5,TGTGCCAGCAGTTACAGCCGGGACAGGGGCAATCAGCCCCAGCATTTT,CASSYSRDRGNQPQHF
.,.,TRBV18,TRBJ1-1,TGTGCCAGCTCACCTACCACCGGGATCCCCACTGAAGCTTTCTTT,CASSPTTGIPTEAFF
TRBD1,.,TRBV7-8,TRBJ2-1,TGTGCCAGCAGCGCAGCACAGGGGGCGGATGAGCAGTTCTTC,CASSAAQGADEQFF
.,.,TRBV18,TRBJ2-7,TGTGCCAGCTCACCACCGCTATTCTACGAGCAGTACTTC,CASSPPLFYEQYF
.,.,TRBV5-1,TRBJ1-1,TGCGCCAGCAGCTTGTGGGACATGAACACTGAAGCTTTCTTT,CASSLWDMNTEAFF
.,.,TRBV4-2,TRBJ2-2,TGTGCCAGCAGCCAGGGTCTAGAGGGCACCGGGGAGCTGTTTTTT,CASSQGLEGTGELFF
.,.,TRBV6-1,TRBJ1-5,TGTGCCAGCAGTGAACCAGGGTCCAATCAGCCCCAGCATTTT,CASSEPGSNQPQHF
.,.,TRBV19,TRBJ2-1,TGTGCCAGTAGTATTCAGGGGGAGCAGTTCTTC,CASSIQGEQFF
TRBD1,.,TRBV5-5,TRBJ2-2,TGTGCCAGCAGCCTTAGGCCCGGGACAGGCACCGGGGAGCTGTTTTTT,CASSLRPGTGTGELFF
.,few,TRBV13,TRBJ1-1,TGTGCCAGCAGCTTAGTGCCCAGGGGGAACACTGAAGCTTTCTTT,CASSLVPRGNTEAFF